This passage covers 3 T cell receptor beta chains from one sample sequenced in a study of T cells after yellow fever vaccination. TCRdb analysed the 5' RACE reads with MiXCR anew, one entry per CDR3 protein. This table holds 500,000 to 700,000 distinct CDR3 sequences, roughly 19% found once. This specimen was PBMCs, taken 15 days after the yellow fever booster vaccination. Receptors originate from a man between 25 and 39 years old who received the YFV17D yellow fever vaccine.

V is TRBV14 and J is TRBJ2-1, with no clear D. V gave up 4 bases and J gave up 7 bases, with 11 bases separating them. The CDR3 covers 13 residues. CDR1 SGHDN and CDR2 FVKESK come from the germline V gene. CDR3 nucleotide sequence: TGTGCCAGCAGCCCAAATATCGGAAATGAGCAGTTCTTC. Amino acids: CASSPNIGNEQFF.

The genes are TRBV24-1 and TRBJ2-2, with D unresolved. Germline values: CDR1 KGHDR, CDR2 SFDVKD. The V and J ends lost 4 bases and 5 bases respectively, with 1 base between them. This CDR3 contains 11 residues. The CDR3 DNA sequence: TGTGCCACCAGTGAGACCGGGGAGCTGTTTTTT. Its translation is CATSETGELFF.

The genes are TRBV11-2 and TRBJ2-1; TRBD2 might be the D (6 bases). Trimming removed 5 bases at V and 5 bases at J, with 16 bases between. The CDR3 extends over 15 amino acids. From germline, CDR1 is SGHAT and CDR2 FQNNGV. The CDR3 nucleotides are TGTGCCAGCAGCCGATTCCGGGACTTTAACAATGAGCAGTTCTTC. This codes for CASSRFRDFNNEQFF.